The present entry profiles one T cell receptor (beta chain) with its context. The sample belongs to a study of CD8 T cells in Susac syndrome. CDR1 is SGHRS, CDR2 YFSETQ, per germline. The CDR3 contains 18 residues. V lost 3 bases, J lost 2 bases, and 16 bases stayed unmatched. When the RNA was reverse transcribed, random hexamers were used with an input of about 0.5 to 1 ug. TCRdb reanalysed the immunoSEQ multiplex PCR reads using MiXCR and keeps one entry per CDR3 protein. The sample contains about 130,000 distinct CDR3 sequences, around 96% of which appear only once. Sequencing of TCR beta covered CD8+ and CD4+ T cells obtained from blood.

The sample consisted of CD4+ T cells from PBMCs. This TCR came from a human donor in good health. J is TRBJ2-5 and V is TRBV5-1, with TRBD1 matching over 7 bases. CDR3 sequence (DNA): TGCGCCAGCAGCTCCCCCCCGGGACAGCCCGTTGGACAAGAGACCCAGTACTTC. Amino acid sequence: CASSSPPGQPVGQETQYF. The full variable domain, with the rest looked up from reference TRBV5-1 and TRBJ2-5, is KAGVTQTPRYLIKTRGQQVTLSCSPISGHRSVSWYQQTPGQGLQFLFEYFSETQRNKGNFPGRFSGRQFSNSRSEMNVSTLELGDSALYLCASSSPPGQPVGQETQYFGPGTRLLVL.